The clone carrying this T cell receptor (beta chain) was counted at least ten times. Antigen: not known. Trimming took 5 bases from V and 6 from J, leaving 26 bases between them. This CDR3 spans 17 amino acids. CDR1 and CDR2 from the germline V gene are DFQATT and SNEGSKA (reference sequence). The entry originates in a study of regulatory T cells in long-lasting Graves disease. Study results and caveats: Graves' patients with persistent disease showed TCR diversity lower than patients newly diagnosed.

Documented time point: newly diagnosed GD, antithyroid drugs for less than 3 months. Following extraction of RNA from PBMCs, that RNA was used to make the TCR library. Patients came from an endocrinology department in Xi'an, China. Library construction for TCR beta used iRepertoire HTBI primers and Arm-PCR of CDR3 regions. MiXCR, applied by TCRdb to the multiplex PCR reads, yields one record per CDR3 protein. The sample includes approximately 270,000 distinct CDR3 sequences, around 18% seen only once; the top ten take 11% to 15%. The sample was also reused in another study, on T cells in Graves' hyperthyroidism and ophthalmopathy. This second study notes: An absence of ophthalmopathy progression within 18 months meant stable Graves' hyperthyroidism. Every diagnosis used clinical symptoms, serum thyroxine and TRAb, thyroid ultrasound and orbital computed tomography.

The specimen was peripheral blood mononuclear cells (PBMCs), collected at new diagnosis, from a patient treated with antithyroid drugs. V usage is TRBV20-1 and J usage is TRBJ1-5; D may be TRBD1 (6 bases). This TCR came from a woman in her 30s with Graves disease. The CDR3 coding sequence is TGCAGTGCTGTGCGTTCCCCAGGGGAGGCGGGCAGTCAGCCCCAGCATTTT. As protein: CSAVRSPGEAGSQPQHF.